The 27 T cell receptor beta chains given below trace back to one sample, sequenced in a study of T cells after yellow fever vaccination. TCRdb recomputed calls from the 5' RACE reads with MiXCR, one row per CDR3 protein. The data contain under 300,000 distinct CDR3 sequences, about 7.1% of them singletons. Sample: CD4+ T cells sorted from PBMCs, taken 15 days after the yellow fever booster vaccination. These receptors came from a man aged 30-40 years who received the YFV17D yellow fever vaccine.

In its sample, this clonotype was seen a few times. The chain employs TRBV14 and TRBJ2-6; TRBD1 is a possible D gene (6 bases). V dropped 5 bases and J dropped 2 bases, with 16 bases sitting between them. This CDR3 has 17 amino acids. Germline V gene data show CDR1 as SGHDN and CDR2 as FVKESK. In DNA form, the CDR3 reads TGTGCCAGCAGCTATCGTGCAGGGGATGCTGGGGCCAACGTCCTGACTTTC. Amino acids: CASSYRAGDAGANVLTF.

This clonotype was seen many times. V gene TRBV14 combines with J gene TRBJ1-6; TRBD1 is a possible D gene (6 bases). The CDR3 runs to 15 residues. Germline CDR1 SGHDN, CDR2 FVKESK. Trimming took off 1 base at V and 7 bases at J, with 11 bases between the two ends. The CDR3 region has the DNA TGTGCCAGCAGCCAAGCTGACAGGAAGAATTCACCCCTCCACTTT. Protein: CASSQADRKNSPLHF.

This clonotype occurred many times. J is TRBJ1-5 and V is TRBV30; D is ambiguous. The V end was cut by 1 base, the J end by 8 bases, with 12 bases between. In germline, CDR1 is GTSNPN, CDR2 SVGIG (reference sequence). The CDR3 length is 13 residues. The chain's CDR3 is CAWSAQAGKPQHF. The CDR3 nucleotides read TGTGCCTGGAGTGCCCAGGCTGGTAAGCCCCAGCATTTT. The variable domain in full, completed from reference TRBV30 and TRBJ1-5, reads SQTIHQWPATLVQPVGSPLSLECTVEGTSNPNLYWYRQAAGRGLQLLFYSVGIGQISSEVPQNLSASRPQDRQFILSSKKLLLSDSGFYLCAWSAQAGKPQHFGDGTRLSIL.

This clonotype appeared a few times. An end of the junction does not agree with germline; a read error may underlie this. The chain employs TRBV5-1 and TRBJ1-2; 10 positions match TRBD1. The CDR3 sequence is 14 residues long. Germline V gives CDR1 SGHRS, CDR2 YFSETQ. The CDR3 spells CASRFGTGDYGYTF. CDR3 in DNA: TGCGCCAGCAGGTTCGGGACAGGGGACTACGGCTACACCTTC.

In the case of this clonotype: At one of its ends the junction is not consistent with the germline gene, which may arise from a read error. V gene TRBV20-1 combines with J gene TRBJ2-4; a possible D gene is TRBD2 (6 bases). Germline CDR1 reads DFQATT; CDR2 reads SNEGSKA (reference sequence). This CDR3 has 17 amino acids. The CDR3 nucleotides read TGCTGTGCTAGCGTACGGGAGCGGGCCTCGTCCAAAAACATTCAGTACTTC. This encodes CCASVRERASSKNIQYF.

This clonotype occurred a few times. The V gene is TRBV18, the J gene TRBJ1-3; D gene uncertain. Germline CDR1 reads KGHSH; CDR2 reads LQKENI. This CDR3 has 16 amino acids. V dropped 0 bases and J dropped 0 bases, with 9 bases sitting between them. The CDR3 bases are TGTGCCAGCTCACCACCGTGGCCGAGCTCTGGAAACACCATATATTTT. Translating gives CASSPPWPSSGNTIYF.

This clonotype was seen ten or more times. The chain employs TRBV6-5 and TRBJ1-5, with D tentatively TRBD1 (5 bases). The V gene lost 9 bases and the J gene lost 0 bases, with 24 bases spanning the gap. Germline assignment: CDR1 MNHEY and CDR2 SVGAGI. This CDR3 contains 18 residues. The CDR3 DNA is TGTGCCAGTAGACCTCGGGACCAAACTCGGTATAGCAATCAGCCCCAGCATTTT. It yields the protein CASRPRDQTRYSNQPQHF.

This clonotype was counted ten times or more. The chain recombines TRBV4-3 with TRBJ2-5; 8 nucleotides match TRBD1. In germline, CDR1 is LGHNA, CDR2 YSLEER. There are 13 residues in the CDR3. Trimming cost V 3 bases and J 3 bases; bases outside gene matches: 0. The CDR3 sequence: CASSQDREETQYF. In DNA, the CDR3 is TGCGCCAGCAGCCAGGACAGGGAAGAGACCCAGTACTTC.

This clonotype was detected only a few times. This chain joins TRBV24-1 and TRBJ2-3; 9 bases match TRBD2. V was clipped by 2 bases and J by 0 bases; unmatched bases: 2. The CDR3 length is 16 residues. Germline V CDR1 and CDR2: KGHDR, SFDVKD. The CDR3 sequence is CATSDWTSDSTDTQYF. CDR3 in DNA: TGTGCCACCAGTGATTGGACTAGCGACAGCACAGATACGCAGTATTTT.

This clonotype occurred a few times. The chain couples TRBV5-5 to TRBJ2-4; maybe TRBD1 (6 bases). Germline values: CDR1 SGHKS, CDR2 YYEKEE (reference sequence). V was cut by 1 base and J by 4 bases, with 12 bases left in between. The CDR3 covers 15 residues. CDR3 nucleotide sequence: TGTGCCAGCAGCTTGTATCCCGGACAGAAAAACATTCAGTACTTC. This codes for CASSLYPGQKNIQYF.

This clonotype was recorded many times. The V gene is TRBV6-1, the J gene TRBJ1-1, with D unresolved. The CDR3 length is 12 residues. Trimming removed 2 bases from V and 6 bases from J, with 7 bases in between. CDR1 and CDR2 (germline): MNHNS, SASEGT. CDR3 in amino acids: CASSEWIPEAFF. The CDR3 nucleotides read TGTGCCAGCAGTGAATGGATCCCTGAAGCTTTCTTT.

In this sample, this clonotype turned up many times. The chain uses TRBV7-2 and TRBJ2-1; D is perhaps TRBD2 (6 bases). The germline gives CDR1 SGHTA, CDR2 FQGNSA. The CDR3 loop spans 13 amino acids. Trimming cost V 2 bases and J 11 bases, with 13 bases left between them. The CDR3 here is CASSLIFGGQQFF. The CDR3 nucleotides are TGTGCCAGCAGCTTAATTTTCGGGGGACAGCAGTTCTTC.

This clonotype was detected ten times or more. The gene calls are TRBV7-9 and TRBJ2-1; no clear D gene. This CDR3 spans 13 amino acids. Per germline, CDR1 SEHNR and CDR2 FQNEAQ (reference sequence). Deletions cut 10 bases from V and 0 bases from J, with 10 bases between. The CDR3 DNA sequence: TGTGCCACCACAATGAGCTCCTACAATGAGCAGTTCTTC. Protein sequence: CATTMSSYNEQFF. The variable domain in full, with the rest retrieved from reference TRBV7-9 and TRBJ2-1, is DTGVSQNPRHKITKRGQNVTFRCDPISEHNRLYWYRQTLGQGPEFLTYFQNEAQLEKSRLLSDRFSAERPKGSFSTLEIQRTEQGDSAMYLCATTMSSYNEQFFGPGTRLTVL.

The CDR3 spells CASSQRGTGELFF. CDR3 nucleotide sequence: TGTGCCAGCAGCCAACGGGGGACCGGGGAGCTGTTTTTT. The chain carries TRBV14 and TRBJ2-2, with D perhaps TRBD2 (6 bases). Deletions cut 2 bases from V and 5 bases from J, with 6 bases between. CDR3 size: 13 residues. Germline values: CDR1 SGHDN, CDR2 FVKESK.

This clonotype was seen a few times. The chain recombines TRBV5-1 with TRBJ1-3; possible D gene TRBD1, 5 bases. V was clipped by 0 bases and J by 3 bases, with 7 bases between them. The CDR3 runs 14 residues. Germline lookup yields CDR1 SGHRS and CDR2 YFSETQ. This chain's CDR3 is CASSLEGYGNTIYF. Here the CDR3 DNA reads TGCGCCAGCAGCTTGGAGGGGTATGGAAACACCATATATTTT. Based on the CDR3 plus reference TRBV5-1 and TRBJ1-3, the full variable domain is KAGVTQTPRYLIKTRGQQVTLSCSPISGHRSVSWYQQTPGQGLQFLFEYFSETQRNKGNFPGRFSGRQFSNSRSEMNVSTLELGDSALYLCASSLEGYGNTIYFGEGSWLTVV.

The rearrangement links TRBV6-1 to TRBJ2-1; D might be TRBD2 (5 bases). V dropped 6 bases and J dropped 8 bases, with 17 bases sitting between them. This CDR3 has 14 residues. Germline CDR1 and CDR2: MNHNS and SASEGT. The CDR3, as DNA: TGTGCCAGCAGCTCCCGGGGTGGGTTCCATGAGCAGTTCTTC. Its protein is CASSSRGGFHEQFF.

This clonotype was detected only a few times. The chain is built from TRBV27 and TRBJ1-1, with 8 bases aligning to TRBD1. This CDR3 region has 17 residues. Trimming at V came to 4 bases and at J to 1 base, leaving 11 bases not matched to a gene. The V gene's germline CDR1 is MNHEY and CDR2 SMNVEV (reference sequence). The CDR3 nucleotides read TGTGCCAGCAGTTCAGGGGGCTGGTGGAAGGGGAACACTGAAGCTTTCTTT. It is translated as CASSSGGWWKGNTEAFF.

V usage is TRBV11-2 and J usage is TRBJ2-3, with unresolved D. The CDR3 runs to 14 residues. The V gene lost 7 bases and the J gene lost 1 base, with 12 bases spanning the gap. Germline CDR1 reads SGHAT; CDR2 reads FQNNGV. The CDR3 bases are TGTGCCAGCACCCAGTCCGCCCGCACAGATACGCAGTATTTT. Translating it yields CASTQSARTDTQYF.

This clonotype was seen more than once but under ten times. This chain connects TRBV12-3 or TRBV12-4 to TRBJ1-1; TRBD1 is a possible D gene (5 bases). Trimming stripped 6 bases from V and 1 base from J, with 18 bases between. CDR3 length: 16 amino acids. The CDR3 region has the DNA TGTGCCAGCAGGTCAACAGGTGGGGGTGAGAACACTGAAGCTTTCTTT. Translating it yields CASRSTGGGENTEAFF.

This clonotype was detected ten times or more. This rearrangement joins TRBV20-1 to TRBJ2-5; D call uncertain. CDR1 and CDR2 from the germline V gene are DFQATT and SNEGSKA (reference sequence). V was pared by 3 bases and J by 4 bases, with 9 bases between. The CDR3 is 12 amino acids. CDR3 region: CSARVPSETQYF. CDR3 DNA sequence: TGCAGTGCTAGGGTCCCGTCAGAGACCCAGTACTTC.

This clonotype was recorded a few times. J is TRBJ2-5 and V is TRBV20-1, with D unresolved. This CDR3 has 15 residues. CDR1 DFQATT and CDR2 SNEGSKA come from the germline V gene (reference sequence). Trimming left V 6 bases short and J 2 bases short, with 19 bases between. This CDR3 is CSASTYPRLQETQYF. CDR3 in DNA: TGCAGTGCCAGCACCTATCCCCGGTTACAAGAGACCCAGTACTTC.

This clonotype showed up just a few times. The rearrangement joins TRBV14 to TRBJ2-7; tentative D call: TRBD2 (6 bases). Looked up from germline, CDR1 is SGHDN and CDR2 is FVKESK. Trimming removed 1 base at V and 2 bases at J, with 9 bases between. The CDR3 covers 14 residues. CDR3 DNA sequence: TGTGCCAGCAGCCAAGCAGGGAGGACCTACGAGCAGTACTTC. It yields the protein CASSQAGRTYEQYF.

To note about this clonotype: A read error is possible here, since a much larger clone lies one base away. The rearrangement joins TRBV7-2 to TRBJ2-3, with 7 nucleotides matching TRBD2. CDR1 and CDR2 from the germline V gene are SGHTA and FQGNSA. The CDR3 length is 16 residues. V was pared by 2 bases and J by 0 bases, with 5 bases of the junction left unmatched. The CDR3 reads CASSLIASGSTDTQYF. Here the CDR3 DNA reads TGTGCCAGCAGCTTAATTGCTAGCGGAAGCACAGATACGCAGTATTTT.

This clonotype showed up just a few times. The chain links TRBV5-1 to TRBJ2-1; D may be TRBD1 (5 bases). There are 13 residues in the CDR3. The V end was cut by 2 bases, the J end by 7 bases, with 10 bases between. Germline V lookup: CDR1 SGHRS, CDR2 YFSETQ. The CDR3 loop is CASSFTGGNEQFF. CDR3 DNA: TGCGCCAGCAGCTTTACAGGTGGGAATGAGCAGTTCTTC.

The table lists this clonotype with many counts. V is TRBV5-1 and J is TRBJ2-2; D may be TRBD1 (5 bases). The CDR3 is made up of 15 amino acids. CDR1 is SGHRS, CDR2 YFSETQ, per germline. The germline V and J ends were trimmed by 7 bases and 1 base, with 14 bases remaining between them. The CDR3 here is CASGGRQGNTGELFF. In DNA, the CDR3 is TGCGCCAGCGGCGGTCGGCAGGGGAACACCGGGGAGCTGTTTTTT.

This clonotype appeared many times. The rearrangement uses TRBV28 and TRBJ1-1; D gene ambiguous. Per the germline V gene, CDR1 is MDHEN and CDR2 is SYDVKM. The CDR3 is 14 residues long. Deletions cut 2 bases from V and 4 bases from J, with 11 bases between. CDR3 sequence (DNA): TGTGCCAGCAGTTTACACGGAGACGGCACTGAAGCTTTCTTT. This gives the protein CASSLHGDGTEAFF.

This clonotype was counted between two and nine times. Since a much larger clone is just one base distant, this may be a read error. The chain has TRBV20-1 and TRBJ2-3; TRBD2 matches 7 bases. Looked up from germline, CDR1 is DFQATT and CDR2 is SNEGSKA (reference sequence). This CDR3 has 15 amino acids. CDR3 loop: CCARVGGRDTDTQYF. The CDR3, as DNA: TGCTGTGCTAGGGTAGGCGGGAGAGATACAGATACGCAGTATTTT.